Below are 5 T cell receptor beta chains sequenced from a single sample in a study of cytomegalovirus exposure and HLA in healthy donors. Both 60 Vbeta primers and 13 Jbeta primers went into the PCR. Repertoires were generated with immunoSEQ multiplex PCR, while TCRdb's copy carries only in-frame clones and drops some. The repertoire includes about 210,000 clones, around 88% of them detected once, and less than 0.4% sits in the top ten. What was sequenced was PBMCs. These receptors all stem from a woman in her thirties in good health and CMV-seronegative.

This clone was recorded once. Relative to the germline gene, one junction end is altered; a read error may explain this. The chain employs TRBV7-9 and TRBJ1-1; D remains ambiguous. The CDR3 runs 13 residues. Per germline, CDR1 SEHNR and CDR2 FQNEAQ (reference sequence). CDR3 amino acids: CASSLDTNIEAFF. CDR3 DNA: TGTGCCAGCAGCTTAGATACGAACATTGAAGCTTTCTTT.

The chain recombines TRBV18 with TRBJ2-6; possible D gene TRBD2, 5 bases. Germline values: CDR1 KGHSH, CDR2 LQKENI. This CDR3 has 17 amino acids. The germline V and J ends were trimmed by 3 bases and 1 base, with 13 bases remaining between them. CDR3 DNA: TGTGCCAGCTCACCGGAAGTCCCGGGGTCTGGGGCCAACGTCCTGACTTTC. It translates to CASSPEVPGSGANVLTF.

This chain joins TRBV4-1 and TRBJ2-4, with TRBD1 matching over 7 bases. With 4 bases clipped from V and 0 bases from J, the junction kept 9 bases outside the gene matches. Germline CDR1 and CDR2: MGHRA and YSYEKL. CDR3 length: 17 residues. CDR3 nucleotide sequence: TGCGCCAGCAGCCTAAACCGGGACAGACTAGCCAAAAACATTCAGTACTTC. Protein sequence: CASSLNRDRLAKNIQYF.

This chain links TRBV19 with TRBJ2-1; the match to TRBD2 covers 11 bases. This CDR3 has 16 amino acids. CDR1 LNHDA and CDR2 SQIVND come from the germline V gene (reference sequence). V was pared by 4 bases and J by 1 base, with 3 bases of the junction left unmatched. CDR3 sequence reads: CASSKGLAVSYNEQFF. The CDR3 DNA follows: TGTGCCAGTAGTAAGGGACTAGCGGTTTCCTACAATGAGCAGTTCTTC.

V gene TRBV25-1 combines with J gene TRBJ1-1, with D maybe TRBD1 (5 bases). CDR3 length: 13 residues. V gave up 6 bases and J gave up 7 bases, with 15 bases separating them. From germline, CDR1 is MGHDK and CDR2 SYGVNS. The CDR3 reads CASSPAGGNEAFF. The CDR3 DNA reads TGTGCCAGCAGCCCCGCCGGGGGGAATGAAGCTTTCTTT.